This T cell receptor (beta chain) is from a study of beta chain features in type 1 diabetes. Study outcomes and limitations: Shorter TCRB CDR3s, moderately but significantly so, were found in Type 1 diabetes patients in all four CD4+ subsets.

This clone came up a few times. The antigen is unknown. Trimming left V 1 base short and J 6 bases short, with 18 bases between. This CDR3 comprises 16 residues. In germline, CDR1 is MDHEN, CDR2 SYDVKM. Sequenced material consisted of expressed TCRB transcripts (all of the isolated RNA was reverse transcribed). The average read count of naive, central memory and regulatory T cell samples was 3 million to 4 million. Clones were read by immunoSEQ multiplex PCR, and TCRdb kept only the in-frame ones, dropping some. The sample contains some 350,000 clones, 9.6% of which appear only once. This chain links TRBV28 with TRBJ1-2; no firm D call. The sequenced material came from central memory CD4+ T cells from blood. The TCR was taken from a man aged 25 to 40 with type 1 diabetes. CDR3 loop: CASSLSGREFGDGYTF. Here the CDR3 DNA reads TGTGCCAGCAGTTTATCGGGGAGGGAGTTTGGTGATGGCTACACCTTC.